This entry lists 12 T cell receptor beta chains sequenced from one sample in a study of blood T cell repertoires in COVID-19. Only in-frame clones appear in the TCRdb table, and some are missing; sequencing was by immunoSEQ multiplex PCR. The sample records around 230,000 clones, around 85% being singletons. The specimen was PBMCs or T cells enriched from blood (not recorded which). The receptors shown here come from a middle-aged woman with acute COVID-19.

This rearrangement joins TRBV11-2 to TRBJ2-7; possible D gene TRBD1, 5 bases. V lost 6 bases, J lost 2 bases, and 26 bases lay in between. The CDR3 length is 18 residues. Germline V gene lookup returns CDR1 SGHAT and CDR2 FQNNGV. CDR3 nucleotide sequence: TGTGCCAGCAGATCCATAGGTGGGGCCGGACCGACGGCCTACGAGCAGTACTTC. The encoded protein is CASRSIGGAGPTAYEQYF.

This clone has only a few counts. The V and J genes are TRBV25-1 and TRBJ2-2, with 9 bases matching TRBD2. In germline, CDR1 is MGHDK, CDR2 SYGVNS. V lost 1 base and J lost 1; bases outside the gene matches: 4. This CDR3 region has 17 residues. The CDR3 protein is CASSEFETSGNTGELFF. CDR3 DNA: TGTGCCAGCAGTGAATTTGAGACTAGCGGGAACACCGGGGAGCTGTTTTTT.

The CDR3 loop is CASSQLGAGYTF. The CDR3 DNA reads as TGTGCCAGCAGCCAACTAGGGGCTGGCTACACCTTC. The J gene is TRBJ1-2, the V gene TRBV3-1 (or the pseudogene TRBV3-2); possible D gene TRBD1, 5 bases. The CDR3 runs 12 residues. Trimming removed 2 bases from V and 7 bases from J, with 8 bases in between. Germline V gene data show CDR1 as LGHDT and CDR2 as YNNKEL (reference sequence).

The chain recombines TRBV24-1 with TRBJ1-5, with 7 bases aligning to TRBD1. V lost 6 bases and J lost 2; bases outside the gene matches: 3. CDR1 is KGHDR and CDR2 is SFDVKD in the germline V gene. This CDR3 is 14 amino acids long. CDR3 sequence reads: CATSQGGGNQPQHF. CDR3 DNA: TGTGCCACCAGTCAGGGGGGTGGCAATCAGCCCCAGCATTTT.

V and J are TRBV3-1 (or the pseudogene TRBV3-2) and TRBJ1-2; TRBD1 matches 9 bases. The CDR3 sequence is 18 residues long. The V gene's germline CDR1 is LGHDT and CDR2 YNNKEL (reference sequence). V was clipped by 0 bases and J by 4 bases; unmatched bases: 12. The CDR3 DNA reads TGTGCCAGCAGCCAAGAAATACGCCGGACAGGGGTTCTCTATGGCTACACCTTC. It is translated as CASSQEIRRTGVLYGYTF.

The V gene is TRBV6-5, the J gene TRBJ2-5, with 10 bases fitting TRBD2. With 0 bases clipped from V and 5 bases from J, the junction kept 3 bases outside the gene matches. The CDR3 covers 15 residues. Germline assignment: CDR1 MNHEY and CDR2 SVGAGI. This chain's CDR3 is CASSYSNSGRETQYF. The CDR3 bases are TGTGCCAGCAGTTACTCGAATAGCGGGAGGGAGACCCAGTACTTC.

This clone was observed a single time. J is TRBJ2-7 and V is TRBV7-2; D is possibly TRBD1 (5 bases). With 5 bases removed from V and 2 bases from J, the gap between germline ends came to 13 bases. This CDR3 contains 14 residues. CDR1 SGHTA and CDR2 FQGNSA come from the germline V gene. CDR3 protein: CASSPGHLTYEQYF. The CDR3 nucleotides read TGTGCCAGCAGCCCAGGACACCTAACCTACGAGCAGTACTTC.

The rearrangement uses TRBV10-1 and TRBJ1-2, with D hard to call. The length of the CDR3 is 13 residues. Germline V lookup: CDR1 WNHNN, CDR2 SYGVQD (reference sequence). V was pared by 0 bases and J by 8 bases, with 10 bases between. DNA of the CDR3: TGCGCCAGCAGTGAGTCCGGGAGCAGGGGCTACACCTTC. This sequence encodes CASSESGSRGYTF.

The sample holds one count of this clone. The gene calls are TRBV6-6 and TRBJ2-5, with D possibly being TRBD1 (6 bases). Germline CDR1 MNHNY, CDR2 SVGAGI (reference sequence). The CDR3 extends over 14 amino acids. Trimming cost V 4 bases and J 7 bases, with 16 bases left between them. CDR3 region: CASSSDSYYGTQYF. CDR3 nucleotide sequence: TGTGCCAGCAGTTCGGACAGCTACTACGGGACCCAGTACTTC.

This sequence joins TRBV2 and TRBJ2-2, with 7 bases aligning to TRBD1. The CDR3 covers 14 residues. Unmatched junction bases numbered 6, after V lost 6 bases and J lost 5 bases. The V gene's germline CDR1 is SNHLY and CDR2 FYNNEI. Written as DNA, the CDR3 is TGTGCCAGCAGCCCTACAGGGGCTACCGGGGAGCTGTTTTTT. It is translated as CASSPTGATGELFF.

This clone was counted a few times. The chain links TRBV21-1 to TRBJ1-1; TRBD1 reflects the table's D call only, with no check against the DNA. TRBV21-1 represents a pseudogene. The CDR3 contains 13 residues. CDR3 in DNA: TGTGCCAGCAAGACACAGGGGGTTACTGAAGCTTTCTTT. This encodes CASKTQGVTEAFF.

The rearrangement joins TRBV29-1 to TRBJ2-2, with 8 bases identical to TRBD1. V was clipped by 7 bases and J by 0 bases; unmatched bases: 4. Germline CDR1 is SQVTM and CDR2 is ANQGSEA. The CDR3 extends over 14 amino acids. The DNA for the CDR3 is TGCAGCGCCGGGACAGGCACGAACACCGGGGAGCTGTTTTTT. Its protein is CSAGTGTNTGELFF.